This T cell receptor beta chain was captured in a study of vaccination effects on CD4 cells after COVID-19. This clone was seen a handful of times. Its antigen is undetermined. Data came from immunoSEQ multiplex PCR; TCRdb stores just in-frame clones and leaves some out. Of tens of thousands of clones detected, approximately 71% appear once; the ten largest clones hold 2% to 2.5%. Germline V gives CDR1 LNHNV, CDR2 YYDKDF (reference sequence). The CDR3 covers 14 residues. V lost 0 bases to trimming and J lost 8 bases, with 10 bases between them. The study, taken as a whole, reports: Late after vaccination, infection- and vaccine-induced clones showed marked clonal contraction.

Culture lasted about nine days before CD4+ T cell isolation. This receptor was identified in a human donor who received a COVID-19 vaccine. Sequenced material: CD4+ T cells from PBMCs cultured without peptide, taken before COVID-19 vaccination. This rearrangement joins TRBV15 to TRBJ1-4; TRBD1 is a possible D gene (5 bases). The CDR3: CATSRDRGEEKLFF. The CDR3 region has the DNA TGTGCCACCAGCAGAGATAGGGGTGAAGAAAAACTGTTTTTT.